Listed below are T cell receptor beta chains from one sample, sequenced in a study of blood T cells in healthy people across ages. TCRdb re-analysed the 5' RACE reads in MiXCR, keeping a single row per CDR3 protein. Found here are approximately 2,000,000 distinct CDR3 sequences, about 39% of them singletons; the top ten hold more than 20%. Specimen: blood. These receptors originate from a human donor in good health. Both conserved end residues are part of each CDR3. A D gene is named only where the DNA matches it firmly. A clone size is listed for some rows: how often the clone was seen (once, few, many), or a class if it is expanded.

J gene | D gene | V gene | clone size | CDR3 DNA | CDR3 protein
TRBJ2-7 | . | TRBV6-6 | . | TGTGCCAGCAAACTCTCCGGGTACGAGCAGTACTTC | CASKLSGYEQYF
TRBJ2-6 | TRBD1 | TRBV12-3/TRBV12-4 | . | TGTGCCACGGAGAAGGGGCCGGGACAGAGCTCTGGGGCCAACGTCCTGACTTTC | CATEKGPGQSSGANVLTF
TRBJ2-1 | . | TRBV19 | . | TGTGCCAGTAGTCGGACAACGGGGACCTACAATGAGCAGTTCTTC | CASSRTTGTYNEQFF
TRBJ1-5 | . | TRBV11-1 | . | TGTGCCAGCAGCTGGAACAGTTATCAGCCCCAGCATTTT | CASSWNSYQPQHF
TRBJ2-7 | . | TRBV15 | . | TGTGCCACCAGCAGAGAGCCTAGCGATGGCTACGAGCAGTACTTC | CATSREPSDGYEQYF
TRBJ1-4 | . | TRBV7-6 | few | TGTGCCAGCAGCTTAGCGGGACGAACCGAAAAACTGTTTTTT | CASSLAGRTEKLFF
TRBJ2-3 | TRBD2 | TRBV7-3 | . | TGTGCCAGCAGCTTATTAGGACTAGCGGGGGCAGATACGCAGTATTTT | CASSLLGLAGADTQYF
TRBJ2-1 | TRBD2 | TRBV30 | few | TGTGCCTGGGGAAGCGGGGTCTCCTACAATGAGCAGTTCTTC | CAWGSGVSYNEQFF
TRBJ2-7 | . | TRBV10-3 | . | TGTGCCATCAGTGAGTCCCGAGGTGGGACAAATGAGCAGTACTTC | CAISESRGGTNEQYF
TRBJ2-2 | . | TRBV19 | . | TGTGCCAGTGGAAGGGAACGGGACACCGGGGAGCTGTTTTTT | CASGRERDTGELFF